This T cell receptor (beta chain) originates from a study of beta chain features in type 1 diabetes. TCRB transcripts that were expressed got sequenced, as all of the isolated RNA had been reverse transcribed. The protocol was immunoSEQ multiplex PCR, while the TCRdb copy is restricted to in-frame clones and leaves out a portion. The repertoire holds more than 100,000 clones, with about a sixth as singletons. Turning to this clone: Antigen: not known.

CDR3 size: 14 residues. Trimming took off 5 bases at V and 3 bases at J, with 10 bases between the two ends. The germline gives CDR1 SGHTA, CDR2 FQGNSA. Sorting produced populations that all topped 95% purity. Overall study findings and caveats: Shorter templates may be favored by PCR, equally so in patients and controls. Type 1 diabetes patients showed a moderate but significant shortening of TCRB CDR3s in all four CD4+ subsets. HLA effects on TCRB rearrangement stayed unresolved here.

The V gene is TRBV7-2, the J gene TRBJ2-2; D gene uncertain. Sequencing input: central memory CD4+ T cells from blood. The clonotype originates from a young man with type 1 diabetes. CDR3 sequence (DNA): TGTGCCAGCAGCCCCCAACCCTACACCGGGGAGCTGTTTTTT. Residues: CASSPQPYTGELFF.